This is a list of T cell receptor beta chains from one sample in a study of blood T cells in healthy people across ages. Via MiXCR, TCRdb re-called the 5' RACE reads, giving one row per CDR3 protein. This sample yields hundreds of thousands of distinct CDR3 sequences, of which about three fifths are seen a single time; roughly 22% belongs to the top ten. The sequenced sample consisted of blood. The source is a man aged 30 to 39 in good health. Each CDR3 is given with its conserved first and last residue. D genes are given only for firm matches. Expanded clones get a size class; other rows say once, few or many, or leave the size out.

DNA: TGTGCCAGCAGCCCCTTTGGGGGAAGCGGGAATAGGAATGAGCAGTTCTTC
CDR3: CASSPFGGSGNRNEQFF
V: TRBV9
J: TRBJ2-1
size: .
D: TRBD2

DNA: TGTGCCAGCAGCCGGGGGCGCGACTATGGCTACACCTTC
CDR3: CASSRGRDYGYTF
V: TRBV13
J: TRBJ1-2
size: few
D: .

DNA: TGTGCCAGCAGTGAATTGCAAGCGGTAGCGGGAGGCTATGAGCAGTTCTTC
CDR3: CASSELQAVAGGYEQFF
V: TRBV25-1
J: TRBJ2-1
size: .
D: TRBD2

DNA: TGCGCCAGCAGTGAGTCCGGGCGGACCCAGTACTTC
CDR3: CASSESGRTQYF
V: TRBV10-2
J: TRBJ2-5
size: .
D: .

DNA: TGCAGTGCTCCAAACCTCTTGACCGGCAATGAGCAGTTCTTC
CDR3: CSAPNLLTGNEQFF
V: TRBV20-1
J: TRBJ2-1
size: .
D: .

DNA: TGTGCCAGCAGCCAAGTATGGGGGAGTGAAAAACTGTTTTTT
CDR3: CASSQVWGSEKLFF
V: TRBV16
J: TRBJ1-4
size: .
D: .

DNA: TGTGCCAGCAGCTTCGGGGGCTCACAGACCCAGTACTTC
CDR3: CASSFGGSQTQYF
V: TRBV7-9
J: TRBJ2-5
size: few
D: .

DNA: TGCGCCAGCAGCGATCGGGAACCCCCGAGGAGTGAGCAGTTCTTC
CDR3: CASSDREPPRSEQFF
V: TRBV5-1
J: TRBJ2-1
size: .
D: .

DNA: TGCAGTGCTGGCAGACAGAGCCCCTACGAGCAGTACTTC
CDR3: CSAGRQSPYEQYF
V: TRBV20-1
J: TRBJ2-7
size: .
D: .

DNA: TGCAGCGTTGGGTCTAGCGGGGGGTGGAATGAGCAGTTCTTC
CDR3: CSVGSSGGWNEQFF
V: TRBV29-1
J: TRBJ2-1
size: few
D: TRBD2

DNA: TGTGCCAGCAGTTTCCACAGGGACCCCGAAAAACTGTTTTTT
CDR3: CASSFHRDPEKLFF
V: TRBV28
J: TRBJ1-4
size: many
D: .

DNA: TGTGCCAGCAGCGTAGAGGGACTAGTGTCCAATGAGCAGTTCTTC
CDR3: CASSVEGLVSNEQFF
V: TRBV9
J: TRBJ2-1
size: .
D: TRBD2

DNA: TGCAGCGTTGAGGGAATCTCGAACTATGGCTACACCTTC
CDR3: CSVEGISNYGYTF
V: TRBV29-1
J: TRBJ1-2
size: .
D: .

DNA: TGTGCCAGCAGTCATCCGGGACAGATAAAAGACGAGCAGTACTTC
CDR3: CASSHPGQIKDEQYF
V: TRBV28
J: TRBJ2-7
size: .
D: TRBD1

DNA: TGTGCCAGCAGTGGGAGGGGACAGCCCTATAGTATCTACGAGCAGTACTTC
CDR3: CASSGRGQPYSIYEQYF
V: TRBV27
J: TRBJ2-7
size: .
D: .

DNA: TGTGCCAGCTACTTGCAGGGGAATGGCCACACCTTC
CDR3: CASYLQGNGHTF
V: TRBV12-3/TRBV12-4
J: TRBJ1-2
size: .
D: .

DNA: TGCAGTGCGGCGAGTTACTACGAGCAGTACTTC
CDR3: CSAASYYEQYF
V: TRBV20-1
J: TRBJ2-7
size: .
D: .

DNA: TGTGCCAGCACCCCCTCGACTAGTGTGTTGCGGACGCAGTATTTT
CDR3: CASTPSTSVLRTQYF
V: TRBV12-3/TRBV12-4
J: TRBJ2-3
size: .
D: .

DNA: TGCAGTGCTAGAGACACAGCGGGAAGGAACGAGCAGTACTTC
CDR3: CSARDTAGRNEQYF
V: TRBV20-1
J: TRBJ2-7
size: few
D: TRBD2

DNA: TGTGCCAGCAGTTACTCTCGCTCCACAGATACGCAGTATTTT
CDR3: CASSYSRSTDTQYF
V: TRBV6-5
J: TRBJ2-3
size: .
D: .

DNA: TGTGCCAGCAAGTCCGAAGGGACAGGGAACAATGAGCAGTTCTTC
CDR3: CASKSEGTGNNEQFF
V: TRBV6-1
J: TRBJ2-1
size: .
D: TRBD1

DNA: TGCGCCAGCAGCCAAGCTCCCGGGAGCCCCTACGAGCAGTACTTC
CDR3: CASSQAPGSPYEQYF
V: TRBV4-3
J: TRBJ2-7
size: .
D: .

DNA: TGCAGCGTTGGGGACCCAGGGGGAAACACTGAAGCTTTCTTT
CDR3: CSVGDPGGNTEAFF
V: TRBV29-1
J: TRBJ1-1
size: .
D: TRBD1

DNA: TGTGCCAGCAGTTACGGACAGGCGGGGAACACTGAAGCTTTCTTT
CDR3: CASSYGQAGNTEAFF
V: TRBV6-2/TRBV6-3
J: TRBJ1-1
size: .
D: TRBD1

DNA: TGCAGTGCTACCGTCCGGAGGGCCAATGAGCAGTTCTTC
CDR3: CSATVRRANEQFF
V: TRBV20-1
J: TRBJ2-1
size: .
D: .

DNA: TGCAGTGCTAGAGATGTTACTAGCGGGGGGTACGAGCAGTACTTC
CDR3: CSARDVTSGGYEQYF
V: TRBV20-1
J: TRBJ2-7
size: .
D: TRBD2

DNA: TGCAGTGCTAACACCCAAAGGGGCATACCTTACGAGCAGTACTTC
CDR3: CSANTQRGIPYEQYF
V: TRBV20-1
J: TRBJ2-7
size: few
D: .

DNA: TGTGCCAGCAGTTTACAGGTCCACAATGAGCAGTTCTTC
CDR3: CASSLQVHNEQFF
V: TRBV27
J: TRBJ2-1
size: few
D: .